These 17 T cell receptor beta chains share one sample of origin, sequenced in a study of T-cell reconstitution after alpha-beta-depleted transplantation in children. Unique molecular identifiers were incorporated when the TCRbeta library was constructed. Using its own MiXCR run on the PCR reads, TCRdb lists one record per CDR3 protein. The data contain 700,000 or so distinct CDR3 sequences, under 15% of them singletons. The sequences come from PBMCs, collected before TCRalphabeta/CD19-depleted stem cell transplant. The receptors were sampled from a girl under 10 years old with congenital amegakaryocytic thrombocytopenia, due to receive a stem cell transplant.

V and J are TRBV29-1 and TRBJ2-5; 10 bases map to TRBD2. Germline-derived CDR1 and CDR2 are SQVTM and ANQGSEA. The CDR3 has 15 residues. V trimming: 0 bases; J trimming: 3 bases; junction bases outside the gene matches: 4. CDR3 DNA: TGCAGCGTTGAAGAGAATGGACTAGCGGAAGAGACCCAGTACTTC. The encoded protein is CSVEENGLAEETQYF.

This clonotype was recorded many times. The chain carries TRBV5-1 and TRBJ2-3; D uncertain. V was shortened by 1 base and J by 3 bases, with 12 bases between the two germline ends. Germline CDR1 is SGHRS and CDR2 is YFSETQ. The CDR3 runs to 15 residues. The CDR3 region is CASSLYYATTDTQYF. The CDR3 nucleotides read TGCGCCAGCAGCTTGTACTATGCCACTACAGATACGCAGTATTTT.

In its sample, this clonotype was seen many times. The CDR3 is CASSWRSGRYNEQFF. CDR3 DNA: TGTGCCAGCAGTTGGAGGTCGGGTCGGTACAATGAGCAGTTCTTC. The chain has TRBV7-9 and TRBJ2-1; D possibly corresponds to TRBD2 (5 bases). The CDR3 sequence is 15 residues long. From germline, CDR1 is SEHNR and CDR2 FQNEAQ (reference sequence). The V and J ends lost 6 bases and 4 bases respectively, with 16 bases between them.

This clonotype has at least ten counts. CDR3 nucleotide sequence: TGTGCCAGCACCCCGCTTGGATTCAATCAGCCCCAGCATTTT. Translated, it gives CASTPLGFNQPQHF. The chain recombines TRBV12-3 or TRBV12-4 with TRBJ1-5; D ambiguous. The V end was cut by 7 bases, the J end by 3 bases, with 13 bases between. CDR3 size: 14 residues.

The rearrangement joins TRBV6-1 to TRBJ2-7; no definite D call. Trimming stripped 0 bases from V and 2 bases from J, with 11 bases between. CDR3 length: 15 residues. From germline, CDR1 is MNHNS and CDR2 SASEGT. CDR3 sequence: CASSEAEYWPYEQYF. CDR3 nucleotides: TGTGCCAGCAGTGAAGCGGAGTATTGGCCCTACGAGCAGTACTTC.

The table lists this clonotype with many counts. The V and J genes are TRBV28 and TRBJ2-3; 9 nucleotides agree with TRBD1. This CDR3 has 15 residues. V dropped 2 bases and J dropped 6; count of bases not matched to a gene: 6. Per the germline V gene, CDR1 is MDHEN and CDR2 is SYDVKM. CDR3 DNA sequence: TGTGCCAGCAGTTTAGGTGGACAGGGGTCGGATACGCAGTATTTT. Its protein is CASSLGGQGSDTQYF.

The CDR3 DNA is TGTGCCAGCAGTTTAAAGAGGGGCGTTGAGCAGTTCTTC. Its protein is CASSLKRGVEQFF. The chain has TRBV12-3 or TRBV12-4 and TRBJ2-1, with D perhaps matching TRBD1 or TRBD2 (5 bases each). V lost 2 bases and J 9 bases, leaving 11 bases between the germline ends. This CDR3 comprises 13 residues.

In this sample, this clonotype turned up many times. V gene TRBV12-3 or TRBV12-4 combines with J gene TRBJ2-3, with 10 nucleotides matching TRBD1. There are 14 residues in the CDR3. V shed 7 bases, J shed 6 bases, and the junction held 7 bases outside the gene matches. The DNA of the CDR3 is TGTGCCAGCACCTCCGGGACAGGGGCGGATACGCAGTATTTT. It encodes CASTSGTGADTQYF.

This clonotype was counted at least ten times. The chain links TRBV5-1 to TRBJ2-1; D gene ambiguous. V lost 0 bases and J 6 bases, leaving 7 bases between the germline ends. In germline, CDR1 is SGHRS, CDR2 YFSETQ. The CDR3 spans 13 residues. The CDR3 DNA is TGCGCCAGCAGCTTGGTTCCTAGCAATGAGCAGTTCTTC. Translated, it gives CASSLVPSNEQFF. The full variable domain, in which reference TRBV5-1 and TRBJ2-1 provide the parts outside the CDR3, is KAGVTQTPRYLIKTRGQQVTLSCSPISGHRSVSWYQQTPGQGLQFLFEYFSETQRNKGNFPGRFSGRQFSNSRSEMNVSTLELGDSALYLCASSLVPSNEQFFGPGTRLTVL.

The CDR3, as DNA: TGCGCCAGCAGCTTGCGGATAGCGGGGATTCAAGAGACCCAGTACTTC. It encodes CASSLRIAGIQETQYF. The V gene is TRBV5-1, the J gene TRBJ2-5; 8 bases line up with TRBD2. Germline CDR1 SGHRS, CDR2 YFSETQ. The CDR3 is 16 residues long. After removal of 1 base from V and 2 bases from J, the junction contained 7 bases not matched to a gene.

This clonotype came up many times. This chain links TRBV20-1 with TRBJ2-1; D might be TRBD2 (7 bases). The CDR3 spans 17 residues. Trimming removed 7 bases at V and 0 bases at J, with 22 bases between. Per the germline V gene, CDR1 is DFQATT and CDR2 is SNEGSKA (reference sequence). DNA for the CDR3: TGCAGTGTATTAGCCACGGGGGGACAACCCTCCTACAATGAGCAGTTCTTC. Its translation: CSVLATGGQPSYNEQFF.

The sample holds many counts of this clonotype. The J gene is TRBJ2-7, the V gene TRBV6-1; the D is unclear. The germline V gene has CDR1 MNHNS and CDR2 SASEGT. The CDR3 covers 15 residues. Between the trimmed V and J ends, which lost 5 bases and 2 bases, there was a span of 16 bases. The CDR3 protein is CASSPLQAGTYEQYF. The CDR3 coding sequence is TGTGCCAGCAGTCCCCTCCAGGCAGGAACCTACGAGCAGTACTTC.

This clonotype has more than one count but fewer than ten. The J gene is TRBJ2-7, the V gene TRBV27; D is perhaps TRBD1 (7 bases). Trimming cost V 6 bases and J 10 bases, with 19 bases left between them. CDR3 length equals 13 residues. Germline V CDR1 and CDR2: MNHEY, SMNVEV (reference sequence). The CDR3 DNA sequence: TGTGCCAGCAGACCCACTGTACAGGGGACTCAGTACTTC. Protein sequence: CASRPTVQGTQYF.

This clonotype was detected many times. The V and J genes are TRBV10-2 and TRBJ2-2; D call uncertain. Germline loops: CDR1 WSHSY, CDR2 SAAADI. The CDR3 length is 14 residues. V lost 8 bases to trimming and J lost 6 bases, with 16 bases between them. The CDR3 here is CASGRWRMAGELFF. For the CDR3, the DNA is TGCGCCAGCGGAAGGTGGCGAATGGCCGGGGAGCTGTTTTTT.

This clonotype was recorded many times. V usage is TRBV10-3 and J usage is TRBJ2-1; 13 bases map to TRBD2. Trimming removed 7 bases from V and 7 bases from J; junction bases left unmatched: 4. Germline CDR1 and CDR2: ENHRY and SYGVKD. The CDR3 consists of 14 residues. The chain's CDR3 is CAIKTSGRSNEQFF. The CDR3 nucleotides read TGTGCCATCAAGACTAGCGGGAGGAGTAATGAGCAGTTCTTC.

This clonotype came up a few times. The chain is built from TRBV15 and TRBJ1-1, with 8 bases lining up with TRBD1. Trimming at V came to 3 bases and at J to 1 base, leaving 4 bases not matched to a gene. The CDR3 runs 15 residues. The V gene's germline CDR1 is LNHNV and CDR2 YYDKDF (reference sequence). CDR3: CATSRGQVSNTEAFF. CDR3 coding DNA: TGTGCCACCAGCAGGGGACAGGTCTCGAACACTGAAGCTTTCTTT.

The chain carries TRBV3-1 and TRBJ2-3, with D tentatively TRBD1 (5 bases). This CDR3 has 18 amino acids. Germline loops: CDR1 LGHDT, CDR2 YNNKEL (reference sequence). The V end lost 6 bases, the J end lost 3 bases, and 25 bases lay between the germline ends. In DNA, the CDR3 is TGTGCCAGCAGTTTCATTTTTTTTCGTCAGGGTTTTACAGATACGCAGTATTTT. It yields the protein CASSFIFFRQGFTDTQYF.